This T cell receptor (beta chain) was recorded in a study of shared clonotypes between healthy human individuals. Naive CD8 isolation took CD45RO-negative cells positively selected for CCR7 and excluded terminally differentiated effector memory CD45RA+ cells. Caucasian adults residing in Nashville, Tennessee made up all the donors. This clone was counted once. TCRdb keeps only in-frame clones here, not all; method: immunoSEQ multiplex PCR. The sample consists of around 550,000 clones, approximately 95% of them appearing once. The CDR3 has 15 residues. V was shortened by 3 bases and J by 0 bases, with 10 bases between the two germline ends. Germline lookup yields CDR1 SGDLS and CDR2 YYNGEE.

Specimen: naive CD8+ T cells sorted from blood. The chain uses TRBV9 and TRBJ1-5; D might be TRBD1 (5 bases). This clonotype was sampled from a woman younger than 45 in good health. CDR3 sequence: CASSAGTYSNQPQHF. For the CDR3, the DNA is TGTGCCAGCAGCGCCGGGACGTATAGCAATCAGCCCCAGCATTTT. Combining the CDR3 with reference TRBV9 and TRBJ1-5 gives the whole variable domain DSGVTQTPKHLITATGQRVTLRCSPRSGDLSVYWYQQSLDQGLQFLIQYYNGEERAKGNILERFSAQQFPDLHSELNLSSLELGDSALYFCASSAGTYSNQPQHFGDGTRLSIL.